This TCR beta chain was identified during a study of T cell responses to AZD1222 COVID-19 vaccine. Whole-study results and caveats: Clonal diversity was possibly underestimated, and the donors were mostly white British, with more females. Following two doses of AZD1222, Spike-specific TCR breadth and depth rose.

Produced via immunoSEQ multiplex PCR; TCRdb's table is partial and in-frame only. The sample lists approximately 150,000 clones, 90% occurring once. The CDR3 consists of 14 residues. V lost 6 bases and J lost 2; bases outside the gene matches: 4. In germline, CDR1 is SGHVS, CDR2 FQNEAQ. Comments on this clone: Antigen unknown.

The chain carries TRBV7-8 and TRBJ2-3, with 8 bases matching TRBD2. The sequencing used peripheral blood, collected on day 0 of AZD1222 vaccination. The source is an adult in good health. The CDR3, as DNA: TGTGCCAGCAGGGCGGGGGGTAACACAGATACGCAGTATTTT. Amino acid sequence: CASRAGGNTDTQYF.